The 3 T cell receptor beta chains listed next were all sequenced from one sample in a study of blood T cell repertoires in COVID-19. Data came from immunoSEQ multiplex PCR; TCRdb stores just in-frame clones and leaves some out. The data hold about 200,000 clones, with more than 80% observed a single time. The sample taken for sequencing was PBMCs or T cells enriched from blood (not recorded which). The receptors here all came from a young man who had recovered from COVID-19.

The rearrangement uses TRBV4-1 and TRBJ2-2; D is perhaps TRBD1 (5 bases). Germline-derived CDR1 and CDR2 are MGHRA and YSYEKL. CDR3 size: 14 residues. Trimming left V 5 bases short and J 1 base short, with 8 bases between. The CDR3 protein is CASSADKNTGELFF. Here the CDR3 DNA reads TGCGCCAGCAGCGCGGACAAGAACACCGGGGAGCTGTTTTTT.

The chain links TRBV11-2 to TRBJ2-3, with 8 bases aligning to TRBD2. V dropped 5 bases and J dropped 7; count of bases not matched to a gene: 14. CDR3 size: 16 residues. Germline V lookup: CDR1 SGHAT, CDR2 FQNNGV. CDR3 in DNA: TGTGCCAGCAGCCAGCTGGCGGCGGGGGGAGTGAATACGCAGTATTTT. Translated: CASSQLAAGGVNTQYF.

This clone was seen just once. CDR3 sequence reads: CASSHTSGAAYEQYF. The CDR3 DNA is TGCGCCAGCAGCCACACTAGCGGGGCGGCCTACGAGCAGTACTTC. The genes are TRBV4-3 and TRBJ2-7; 10 nucleotides agree with TRBD2. V trimming: 3 bases; J trimming: 2 bases; junction bases outside the gene matches: 4. The CDR3 sequence is 15 residues long. Germline loops: CDR1 LGHNA, CDR2 YSLEER.